The next 24 T cell receptor beta chains were all read from a single sample in a study of shared clonotypes between healthy human individuals. TCRdb's copy holds only in-frame clones and misses some; the assay was immunoSEQ multiplex PCR. The sample has approximately 2.1 million clones; approximately 95% are singletons. Sequenced material: naive CD4+ T cells from PBMCs. Subset given: CD45RA+ positively selected. The origin of the receptors is a man between 18 and 35 years old in good health. Some clones in this sample may be carry-over from other donors' samples.

CDR3 DNA sequence: TGTGCCAGCTCCTGGGGGGCTAGCGGGTTTAGGGTAGCCGGGGAGCTGTTTTTT. Protein sequence: CASSWGASGFRVAGELFF. The chain combines TRBV7-8 with TRBJ2-2, with TRBD2 matching over 8 bases. The V and J ends lost 8 bases and 6 bases, in that order; junction bases with no gene match: 20. Looked up from germline, CDR1 is SGHVS and CDR2 is FQNEAQ. CDR3 length: 18 residues.

For this clone: Distinct nucleotide sequences in the sample also encode this CDR3. V gene TRBV2 combines with J gene TRBJ1-1, with a tentative D call TRBD1 (6 bases). CDR3 length: 13 residues. Germline CDR1 and CDR2: SNHLY and FYNNEI. V lost 1 base, J lost 8 bases, and 11 bases lay in between. The chain's CDR3 is CASSEVQGAEAFF. Written as DNA, the CDR3 is TGTGCCAGCAGTGAAGTACAGGGAGCAGAAGCTTTCTTT.

The chain is built from TRBV28 and TRBJ2-7, with D possibly matching TRBD1 (6 bases). V dropped 8 bases and J dropped 2 bases, with 13 bases sitting between them. Germline V lookup: CDR1 MDHEN, CDR2 SYDVKM. The CDR3 extends over 13 amino acids. Here the CDR3 reads CASGGTGPYEQYF. The DNA of the CDR3 is TGTGCCAGCGGGGGAACAGGGCCCTACGAGCAGTACTTC.

The gene calls are TRBV6-5 and TRBJ2-1; tentatively, D is TRBD1 (6 bases). The CDR3 covers 15 residues. The germline V and J ends were trimmed by 4 bases and 9 bases, with 19 bases remaining between them. The germline CDR1 and CDR2 sequences are MNHEY and SVGAGI. The CDR3 spells CASSFPGTPLGEQFF. CDR3 bases: TGTGCCAGCAGTTTCCCCGGGACACCGCTGGGTGAGCAGTTCTTC.

In this sample, this clone turned up a few times. The chain is built from TRBV6-1 and TRBJ2-7; D ambiguous. There are 12 residues in the CDR3. Germline CDR1 and CDR2: MNHNS and SASEGT. V shed 10 bases and J shed 0 bases, with 10 bases lying between them. The CDR3 here is CATSKGSYEQYF. In nucleotides, the CDR3 is TGTGCCACCTCCAAAGGCTCCTACGAGCAGTACTTC.

The chain recombines TRBV9 with TRBJ2-1, with 9 bases lining up with TRBD1. Germline CDR1 is SGDLS and CDR2 is YYNGEE. The ends lost 4 bases at V and 4 bases at J; junction bases unmatched: 12. The CDR3 is 17 amino acids. CDR3 in amino acids: CASSPHAGTGYYNEQFF. For the CDR3, the DNA is TGTGCCAGCAGCCCCCACGCCGGGACAGGGTATTACAATGAGCAGTTCTTC.

V usage is TRBV6-1 and J usage is TRBJ2-7, with D possibly being TRBD2 (6 bases). The germline gives CDR1 MNHNS, CDR2 SASEGT. The CDR3 has 15 amino acids. With 5 bases removed from V and 0 bases from J, the gap between germline ends came to 14 bases. Here the CDR3 reads CASSLYRESSYEQYF. The CDR3 DNA reads as TGTGCCAGCAGTCTCTATCGGGAGAGCTCCTACGAGCAGTACTTC.

The chain links TRBV6-1 to TRBJ2-7; 8 nucleotides agree with TRBD2. The germline V gene has CDR1 MNHNS and CDR2 SASEGT. Trimming cost V 4 bases and J 0 bases; bases outside gene matches: 2. This CDR3 has 14 residues. DNA of the CDR3: TGTGCCAGCAGTGCCCGGGAGGGCTCCTACGAGCAGTACTTC. Translating gives CASSAREGSYEQYF.

This chain links TRBV11-3 with TRBJ1-1, with D perhaps TRBD1 (6 bases). Trimming removed 4 bases at V and 5 bases at J, with 11 bases between. The CDR3 runs to 13 residues. Germline assignment: CDR1 SGHNT and CDR2 YENEEA. The CDR3 region is CASSSSTGTEAFF. In DNA form, the CDR3 reads TGTGCCAGCAGCTCCAGTACAGGGACTGAAGCTTTCTTT.

For the CDR3, the DNA is TGTGCCAGCACCCAGGGAGGTGGGGAGACCCAGTACTTC. Its protein product is CASTQGGGETQYF. The chain is built from TRBV28 and TRBJ2-5, with a tentative D call TRBD2 (6 bases). Trimming took 7 bases from V and 5 from J, leaving 14 bases between them. The germline gives CDR1 MDHEN, CDR2 SYDVKM. CDR3 length equals 13 residues.

V is TRBV16 and J is TRBJ1-1, with TRBD1 as a possible D gene (5 bases). V shed 5 bases and J shed 10 bases, with 14 bases lying between them. The CDR3 extends over 12 amino acids. The germline gives CDR1 KGHSY, CDR2 FQNENV. CDR3 sequence (DNA): TGTGCCAGCAGCTACTCACAGGCGGGAGCTTTCTTT. Protein sequence: CASSYSQAGAFF.

The chain recombines TRBV5-1 with TRBJ2-7; D ambiguous. The ends were cut back, 2 bases at V and 3 bases at J, with 12 bases in the middle. The CDR3 spans 14 residues. Germline V lookup: CDR1 SGHRS, CDR2 YFSETQ. The DNA for the CDR3 is TGCGCCAGCAGCTTAGACCCCACGGACTACGAGCAGTACTTC. It is translated as CASSLDPTDYEQYF.

The rearrangement joins TRBV5-1 to TRBJ2-2; D is unclear. CDR3 length: 15 amino acids. V gave up 1 base and J gave up 4 bases, with 11 bases separating them. The germline gives CDR1 SGHRS, CDR2 YFSETQ. In DNA, the CDR3 is TGCGCCAGCAGCTTGTATGTAGTGGGCACCGGGGAGCTGTTTTTT. It encodes CASSLYVVGTGELFF.

The CDR3 bases are TGTGCCAGCAGTGATCTCGCGTTGGGGGCTTACAATGAGCAGTTCTTC. Its translation: CASSDLALGAYNEQFF. The J gene is TRBJ2-1, the V gene TRBV25-1; perhaps TRBD1 as D (6 bases). The germline gives CDR1 MGHDK, CDR2 SYGVNS. V was shortened by 3 bases and J by 4 bases, with 16 bases between the two germline ends. The CDR3 sequence is 16 residues long. Combining the CDR3 with reference TRBV25-1 and TRBJ2-1 gives the whole variable domain EADIYQTPRYLVIGTGKKITLECSQTMGHDKMYWYQQDPGMELHLIHYSYGVNSTEKGDLSSESTVSRIRTEHFPLTLESARPSHTSQYLCASSDLALGAYNEQFFGPGTRLTVL.

CDR3 nucleotide sequence: TGCGCCAGCAGCCAAGCTAGCCAGGGCAACTATGGCTACACCTTC. This encodes CASSQASQGNYGYTF. J is TRBJ1-2 and V is TRBV4-3; D possibly corresponds to TRBD1 (5 bases). Trimming pared 1 base from V and 2 bases from J, leaving 11 bases between. Looked up from germline, CDR1 is LGHNA and CDR2 is YSLEER. The CDR3 consists of 15 residues.

J is TRBJ2-7 and V is TRBV6-1; D unresolved. The germline gives CDR1 MNHNS, CDR2 SASEGT. V dropped 2 bases and J dropped 0 bases, with 11 bases sitting between them. The CDR3 spans 15 residues. This chain's CDR3 is CASSELWVPSYEQYF. The CDR3, as DNA: TGTGCCAGCAGTGAACTCTGGGTTCCCTCCTACGAGCAGTACTTC.

This sequence joins TRBV28 and TRBJ1-2; D not certain. The V gene's germline CDR1 is MDHEN and CDR2 SYDVKM. The CDR3 contains 14 residues. V lost 4 bases to trimming and J lost 5 bases, with 14 bases between them. CDR3 in amino acids: CASSSTGTYYGYTF. CDR3 DNA sequence: TGTGCCAGCAGTTCCACCGGTACATATTATGGCTACACCTTC.

V is TRBV2 and J is TRBJ2-1, with unresolved D. CDR3 length equals 12 residues. Germline-derived CDR1 and CDR2 are SNHLY and FYNNEI. Trimming removed 10 bases from V and 0 bases from J, with 7 bases in between. The CDR3 protein is CATRSSYNEQFF. The DNA for the CDR3 is TGTGCCACTCGCAGCTCCTACAATGAGCAGTTCTTC. Supplemented by reference TRBV2 and TRBJ2-1, the full variable domain reads EPEVTQTPSHQVTQMGQEVILRCVPISNHLYFYWYRQILGQKVEFLVSFYNNEISEKSEIFDDQFSVERPDGSNFTLKIRSTKLEDSAMYFCATRSSYNEQFFGPGTRLTVL.

This clone has just one count. This CDR3 is also generated by other DNA sequences in the sample. The chain is built from TRBV9 and TRBJ2-1, with TRBD1 identical over 7 bases. This CDR3 is built from 15 residues. Trimming removed 4 bases from V and 1 base from J; junction bases left unmatched: 5. The germline CDR1 and CDR2 sequences are SGDLS and YYNGEE. The CDR3 region has the DNA TGTGCCAGCAGCCCCCGACAGGGTTCCTACAATGAGCAGTTCTTC. Translated, it gives CASSPRQGSYNEQFF.

V usage is TRBV11-2 and J usage is TRBJ2-4, with 9 bases that match TRBD2. The J segment lost 15 bases and the V segment lost 1 base, leaving 10 bases of the junction unmatched. Germline-derived CDR1 and CDR2 are SGHAT and FQNNGV. The CDR3 runs 14 residues. The CDR3, as DNA: TGTGCCAGCAGCTTAGGTCTAGCGGGGCCTCCCCCGTACTTC. This translates into CASSLGLAGPPPYF.

The rearrangement links TRBV7-6 to TRBJ1-2; the D gene is possibly TRBD1 (6 bases). Per germline, CDR1 SGHVS and CDR2 FNYEAQ. The CDR3 covers 17 residues. The ends were cut back, 1 base at V and 0 bases at J, with 15 bases in the middle. The DNA of the CDR3 is TGTGCCAGCAGCTTAGACCGGACAGCGACCGCTAACTATGGCTACACCTTC. It translates to CASSLDRTATANYGYTF.

The chain joins TRBV9 to TRBJ2-7; D might be TRBD1 (6 bases). CDR1 is SGDLS and CDR2 is YYNGEE in the germline V gene. With 3 bases removed from V and 1 base from J, the gap between germline ends came to 23 bases. This CDR3 is 18 amino acids long. This chain's CDR3 is CASSATQGMGIGSYEQYF. Here the CDR3 DNA reads TGTGCCAGCAGCGCCACACAGGGTATGGGGATCGGTTCCTACGAGCAGTACTTC.

The J gene is TRBJ1-4, the V gene TRBV15; 7 bases are shared with TRBD1. The V gene's germline CDR1 is LNHNV and CDR2 YYDKDF (reference sequence). V gave up 4 bases and J gave up 8 bases; unmatched junction bases: 10. This CDR3 spans 15 amino acids. CDR3 loop: CATSIPRQGVEKLFF. The DNA for the CDR3 is TGTGCCACCAGCATCCCCCGACAGGGCGTCGAAAAACTGTTTTTT.

This chain connects TRBV6-5 to TRBJ1-1; possibly TRBD1 for D (6 bases). CDR1 and CDR2 from the germline V gene are MNHEY and SVGAGI. With 4 bases removed from V and 4 bases from J, the gap between germline ends came to 13 bases. CDR3 length equals 14 residues. CDR3 amino acids: CASSWDWTATEAFF. In DNA, the CDR3 is TGTGCCAGCAGTTGGGACTGGACAGCCACTGAAGCTTTCTTT.